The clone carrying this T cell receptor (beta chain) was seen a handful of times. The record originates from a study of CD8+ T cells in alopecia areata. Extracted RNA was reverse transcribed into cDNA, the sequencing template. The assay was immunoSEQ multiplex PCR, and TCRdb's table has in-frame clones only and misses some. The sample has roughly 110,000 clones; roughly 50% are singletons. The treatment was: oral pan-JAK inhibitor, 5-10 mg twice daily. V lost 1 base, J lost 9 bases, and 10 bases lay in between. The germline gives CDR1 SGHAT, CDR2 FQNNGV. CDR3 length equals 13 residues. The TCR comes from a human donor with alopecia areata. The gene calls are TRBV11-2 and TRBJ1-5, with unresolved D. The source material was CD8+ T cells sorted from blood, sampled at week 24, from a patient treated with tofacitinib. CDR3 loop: CASSLVAGWPQHF. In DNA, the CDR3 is TGTGCCAGCAGCTTAGTGGCGGGCTGGCCCCAGCATTTT.